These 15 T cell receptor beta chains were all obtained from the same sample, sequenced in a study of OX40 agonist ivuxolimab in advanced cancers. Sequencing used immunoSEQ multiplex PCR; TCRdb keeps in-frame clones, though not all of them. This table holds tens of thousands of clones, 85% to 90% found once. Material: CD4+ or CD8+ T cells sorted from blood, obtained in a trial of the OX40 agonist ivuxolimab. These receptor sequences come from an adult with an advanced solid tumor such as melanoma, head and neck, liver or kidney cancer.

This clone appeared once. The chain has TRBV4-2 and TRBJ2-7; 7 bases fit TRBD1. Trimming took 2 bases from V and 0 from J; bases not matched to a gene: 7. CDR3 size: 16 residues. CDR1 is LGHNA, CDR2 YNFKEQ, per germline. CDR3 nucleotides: TGTGCCAGCAGCCAACCCGAGGGGGCCAGCTCCTACGAGCAGTACTTC. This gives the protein CASSQPEGASSYEQYF.

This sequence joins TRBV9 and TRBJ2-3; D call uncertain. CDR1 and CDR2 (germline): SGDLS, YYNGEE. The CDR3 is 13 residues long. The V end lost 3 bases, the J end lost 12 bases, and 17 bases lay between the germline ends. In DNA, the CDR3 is TGTGCCAGCAGCGCCGGACCCCCCGAAACACAGTATTTT. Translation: CASSAGPPETQYF.

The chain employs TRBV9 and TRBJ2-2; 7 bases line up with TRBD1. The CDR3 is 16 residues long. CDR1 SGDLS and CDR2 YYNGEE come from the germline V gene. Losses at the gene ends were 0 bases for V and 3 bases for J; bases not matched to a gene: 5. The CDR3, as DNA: TGTGCCAGCAGCGTAGGACCACAGGGGCACACCGGGGAGCTGTTTTTT. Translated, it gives CASSVGPQGHTGELFF.

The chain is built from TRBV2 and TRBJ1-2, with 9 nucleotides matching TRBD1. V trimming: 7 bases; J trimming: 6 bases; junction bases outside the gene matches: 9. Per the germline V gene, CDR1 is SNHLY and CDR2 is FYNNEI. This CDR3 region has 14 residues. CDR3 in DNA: TGTGCCAGCAATATCCGGGACAGGGCTGATGGCTACACCTTC. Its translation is CASNIRDRADGYTF.

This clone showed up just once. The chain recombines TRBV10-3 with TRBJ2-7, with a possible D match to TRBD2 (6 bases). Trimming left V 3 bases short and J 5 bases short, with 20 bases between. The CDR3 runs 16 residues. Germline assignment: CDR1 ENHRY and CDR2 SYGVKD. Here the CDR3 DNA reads TGTGCCATCAGTGAAAGGAGGGCAGGTCGAAGTAACGAGCAGTACTTC. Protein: CAISERRAGRSNEQYF.

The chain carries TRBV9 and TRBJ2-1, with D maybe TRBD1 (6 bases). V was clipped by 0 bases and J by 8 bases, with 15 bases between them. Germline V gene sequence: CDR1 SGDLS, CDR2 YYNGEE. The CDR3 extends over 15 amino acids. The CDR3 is CASSVESVRGYEQFF. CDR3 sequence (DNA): TGTGCCAGCAGCGTAGAGTCCGTTAGGGGGTATGAGCAGTTCTTC.

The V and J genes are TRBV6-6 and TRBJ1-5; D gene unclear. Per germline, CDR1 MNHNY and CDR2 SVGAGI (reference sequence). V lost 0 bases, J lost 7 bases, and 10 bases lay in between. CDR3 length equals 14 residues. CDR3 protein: CASSYSSARQPQHF. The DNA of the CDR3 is TGTGCCAGCAGTTACTCATCAGCTCGACAGCCCCAGCATTTT.

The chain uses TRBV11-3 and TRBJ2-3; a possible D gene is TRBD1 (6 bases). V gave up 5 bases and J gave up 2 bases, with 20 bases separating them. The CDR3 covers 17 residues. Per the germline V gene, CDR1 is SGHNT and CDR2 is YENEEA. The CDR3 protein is CASSPRGTGRTTDTQYF. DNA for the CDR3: TGTGCCAGCAGCCCCCGGGGAACAGGGCGGACCACAGATACGCAGTATTTT.

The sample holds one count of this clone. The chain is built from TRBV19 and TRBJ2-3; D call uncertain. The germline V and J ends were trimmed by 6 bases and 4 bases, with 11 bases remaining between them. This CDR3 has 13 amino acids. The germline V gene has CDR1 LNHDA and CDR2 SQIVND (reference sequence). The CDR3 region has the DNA TGTGCCAGTAGGGTCGCGGCAGCAGATACGCAGTATTTT. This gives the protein CASRVAAADTQYF.

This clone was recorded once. CDR3: CASSQAGAMNTEAFF. In DNA, the CDR3 is TGCGCCAGCAGCCAAGCAGGGGCCATGAACACTGAAGCTTTCTTT. The chain links TRBV4-1 to TRBJ1-1, with TRBD1 as a possible D gene (6 bases). This CDR3 contains 15 residues. In germline, CDR1 is MGHRA, CDR2 YSYEKL. The ends were cut back, 1 base at V and 0 bases at J, with 9 bases in the middle.

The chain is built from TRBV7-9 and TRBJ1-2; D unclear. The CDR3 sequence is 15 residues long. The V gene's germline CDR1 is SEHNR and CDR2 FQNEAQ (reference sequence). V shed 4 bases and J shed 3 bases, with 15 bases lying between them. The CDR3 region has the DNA TGTGCCAGCAGCTCGGGGTCCCAAGTGGACTATGGCTACACCTTC. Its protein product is CASSSGSQVDYGYTF.

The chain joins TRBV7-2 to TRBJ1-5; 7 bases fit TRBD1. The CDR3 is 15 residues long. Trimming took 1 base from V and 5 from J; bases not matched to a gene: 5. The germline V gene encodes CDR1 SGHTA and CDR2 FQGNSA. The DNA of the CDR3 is TGTGCCAGCAGCTTAGGAGGGACAGTCGATCAGCCCCAGCATTTT. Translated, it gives CASSLGGTVDQPQHF. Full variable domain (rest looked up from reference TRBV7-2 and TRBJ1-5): GAGVSQSPSNKVTEKGKDVELRCDPISGHTALYWYRQSLGQGLEFLIYFQGNSAPDKSGLPSDRFSAERTGGSVSTLTIQRTQQEDSAVYLCASSLGGTVDQPQHFGDGTRLSIL.

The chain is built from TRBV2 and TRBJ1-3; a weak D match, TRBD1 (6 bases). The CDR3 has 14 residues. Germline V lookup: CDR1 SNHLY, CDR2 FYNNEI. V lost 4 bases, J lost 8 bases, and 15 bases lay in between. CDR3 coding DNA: TGTGCCAGCAGTGCGGGGGCTCAGGTGGACACCATATATTTT. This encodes CASSAGAQVDTIYF.

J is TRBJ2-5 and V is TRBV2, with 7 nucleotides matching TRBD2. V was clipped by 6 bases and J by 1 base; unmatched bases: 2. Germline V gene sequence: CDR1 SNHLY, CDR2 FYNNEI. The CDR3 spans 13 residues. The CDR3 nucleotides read TGTGCCAGCAGGGGGACTACCCAAGAGACCCAGTACTTC. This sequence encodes CASRGTTQETQYF.

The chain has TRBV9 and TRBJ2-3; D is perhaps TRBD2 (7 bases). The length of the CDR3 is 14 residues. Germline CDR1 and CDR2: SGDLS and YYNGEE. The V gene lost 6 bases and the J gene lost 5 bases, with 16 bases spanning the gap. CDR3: CASTVGGGQDTQYF. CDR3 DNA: TGTGCCAGCACCGTGGGGGGGGGCCAAGATACGCAGTATTTT.